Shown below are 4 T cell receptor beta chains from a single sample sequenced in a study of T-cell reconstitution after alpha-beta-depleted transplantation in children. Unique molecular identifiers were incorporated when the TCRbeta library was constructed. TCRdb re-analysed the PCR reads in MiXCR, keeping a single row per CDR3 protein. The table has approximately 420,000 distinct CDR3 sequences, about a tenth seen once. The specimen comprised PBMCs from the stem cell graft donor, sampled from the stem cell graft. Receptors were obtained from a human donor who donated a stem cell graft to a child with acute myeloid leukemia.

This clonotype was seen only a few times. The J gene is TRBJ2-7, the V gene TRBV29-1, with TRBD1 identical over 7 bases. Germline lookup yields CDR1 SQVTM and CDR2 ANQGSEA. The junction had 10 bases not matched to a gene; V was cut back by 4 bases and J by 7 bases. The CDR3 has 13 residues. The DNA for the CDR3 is TGCAGCGTTGCGACAGGGACCCCTAGTGAGCAGTACTTC. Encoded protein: CSVATGTPSEQYF.

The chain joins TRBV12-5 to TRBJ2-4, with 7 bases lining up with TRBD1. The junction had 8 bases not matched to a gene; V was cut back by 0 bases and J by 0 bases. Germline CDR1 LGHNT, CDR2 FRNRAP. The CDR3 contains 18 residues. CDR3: CASGLVPGQQLAKNIQYF. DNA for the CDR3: TGTGCTAGTGGTTTGGTCCCGGGACAGCAATTAGCCAAAAACATTCAGTACTTC.

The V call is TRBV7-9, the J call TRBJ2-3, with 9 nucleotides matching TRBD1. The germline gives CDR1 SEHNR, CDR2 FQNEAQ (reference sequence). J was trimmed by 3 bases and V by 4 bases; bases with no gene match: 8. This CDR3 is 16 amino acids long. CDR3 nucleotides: TGTGCCAGCAGCTATGGGACAGGGTCGCCTACAGATACGCAGTATTTT. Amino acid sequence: CASSYGTGSPTDTQYF.

The CDR3 DNA reads TGCGCCAGCAGCTTGGGTTGGGGGGCTGGCACTGAAGCTTTCTTT. It translates to CASSLGWGAGTEAFF. The genes are TRBV5-1 and TRBJ1-1, with D possibly being TRBD1 (6 bases). V lost 0 bases and J 4 bases, leaving 13 bases between the germline ends. CDR3 size: 15 residues. Germline CDR1 SGHRS, CDR2 YFSETQ.